This is a list of T cell receptor beta chains from one sample in a study of response to subunit inactivated influenza vaccine. TCRdb reanalysed the RT-PCR reads using MiXCR and keeps one entry per CDR3 protein. Of roughly 670,000 distinct CDR3 sequences in the sample, 14% are singletons; the top ten hold about 7.4%. The material sequenced was PBMCs from blood, taken 14 to 15 days before vaccination. The origin of the receptors is a man aged 45-60 years who received an inactivated influenza vaccine. The CDR3 runs from the conserved cysteine through the conserved F or W. D genes are given only for firm matches. Expanded clones are given a class, and other clones once, few, many or no size at all.

d_call,j_call,clone_size,v_call,cdr3_nt,cdr3_aa
TRBD1,TRBJ2-1,few,TRBV6-5,TGTGCCAGCAGTTACGGGACAGTGACAAATAATGAGCAGTTCTTC,CASSYGTVTNNEQFF
TRBD1,TRBJ1-6,NA,TRBV18,TGTGCCAGCTCGCCCCGGAGGGACAGGTATTCACCCCTCCACTTT,CASSPRRDRYSPLHF
NA,TRBJ2-1,few,TRBV11-2,TGTGCCAGCAGCCGATCTCAAGCAATGGGCTACAATGAGCAGTTCTTC,CASSRSQAMGYNEQFF
TRBD2,TRBJ2-1,few,TRBV20-1,TGCAGTGCTAGACCGGGGGGGGCCAGTAGGAATGAGCAGTTCTTC,CSARPGGASRNEQFF
NA,TRBJ2-5,many,TRBV20-1,TGCAGTGCTAGAGATCCTGGGGGCCAAGAGACCCAGTACTTC,CSARDPGGQETQYF
NA,TRBJ2-7,NA,TRBV7-2,TGTGCCAGCAGCTTAGCTCTGGGACGGATCTACGAGCAGTACTTC,CASSLALGRIYEQYF
NA,TRBJ2-1,NA,TRBV7-2,TGTGCCAGCAGCCCCGGATGGAATGAGCAGTTCTTC,CASSPGWNEQFF
NA,TRBJ2-1,many,TRBV7-2,TGTGCCAGCACCTCCCACAGCTCCTACAATGAGCAGTTCTTC,CASTSHSSYNEQFF
NA,TRBJ2-5,few,TRBV10-3,TGTGCCATCACCCCGACAGGTGATAAAGAGACCCAGTACTTC,CAITPTGDKETQYF
NA,TRBJ1-1,NA,TRBV20-1,TGCAGTGCTAGTCAACCCACCAGGAACACTGAAGCTTTCTTT,CSASQPTRNTEAFF
TRBD2,TRBJ2-5,NA,TRBV5-1,TGCGCCAGCAGGCTCAGCGGGGGCTCCCAAGAGACCCAGTACTTC,CASRLSGGSQETQYF
TRBD2,TRBJ2-1,few,TRBV27,TGTGCCAGCAGTTTATTGTGGGTTAGCGGGAAAAATTACAATGAGCAGTTCTTC,CASSLLWVSGKNYNEQFF
TRBD2,TRBJ2-3,NA,TRBV6-5,TGTGCCAGCAGTTACTCGATGGGACTAGCGGGGGGTGATACGCAGTATTTT,CASSYSMGLAGGDTQYF
NA,TRBJ2-2,NA,TRBV7-9,TGTGCCAGCAGCCCCCATCAAACCGGGGAGCTGTTTTTT,CASSPHQTGELFF
TRBD1,TRBJ2-1,NA,TRBV29-1,TGCAGCGTACGGACAGGGGGTAGGGATGAGCAGTTCTTC,CSVRTGGRDEQFF
NA,TRBJ2-5,many,TRBV7-2,TGTGCCAGCAGCTTAACGCCGGAAGAGACCCAGTACTTC,CASSLTPEETQYF
TRBD1,TRBJ2-5,NA,TRBV29-1,TGCAGCGTTGAATTCTCGGGACAGGGGGATGAGACCCAGTACTTC,CSVEFSGQGDETQYF
TRBD2,TRBJ2-1,few,TRBV12-3/TRBV12-4,TGTGCCAGCAGTTTAGGCGGGAGTGTCCGCAATGAGCAGTTCTTC,CASSLGGSVRNEQFF
TRBD1,TRBJ2-3,NA,TRBV19,TGTGCCAGTAGCCCGGGACAGTCGGATACGCAGTATTTT,CASSPGQSDTQYF
NA,TRBJ2-2,few,TRBV6-1,TGTGCCTCGACCCGGGATATTGGGTCAGCAGGGGAGCTGTTTTTT,CASTRDIGSAGELFF
NA,TRBJ1-5,NA,TRBV4-3,TGCGCCAGCAGCCAAGGGTTAAACAGGAGACCCAATCAGCCCCAGCATTTT,CASSQGLNRRPNQPQHF
NA,TRBJ2-5,NA,TRBV4-2,TGTGCCATCAGAGACAGGCTGCACCAAGAGACCCAGTACTTC,CAIRDRLHQETQYF
NA,TRBJ2-6,few,TRBV4-2,TGTGCCAGCAGCCAAGATAGTTTCGGCTCTGGGGCCAACGTCCTGACTTTC,CASSQDSFGSGANVLTF
NA,TRBJ1-2,many,TRBV4-2,TGTGCCAGCAGCCAAGTGTTTAGGGACGGGCATGGCTACACCTTC,CASSQVFRDGHGYTF
TRBD2,TRBJ2-1,NA,TRBV12-3/TRBV12-4,TGTGCCAGCAGCCCGAGTAGCGGGAGTTTTAGTATGAATGAGCAGTTCTTC,CASSPSSGSFSMNEQFF
NA,TRBJ1-4,few,TRBV7-9,TGTGCCAGCAGCACAATTGACGGGGCGGAGAGGGAAAAACTGTTTTTT,CASSTIDGAEREKLFF
NA,TRBJ2-2,many,TRBV24-1,TGTGCCACCAGTGATCAAACTAGCCTCCACGGGGAGCTGTTTTTT,CATSDQTSLHGELFF
TRBD1,TRBJ1-1,few,TRBV29-1,TGCAGCGTTGCCAGGGGGACTGAAGCTTTCTTT,CSVARGTEAFF
TRBD1,TRBJ1-2,NA,TRBV6-5,TGTGCCAGCAGTTACCAAAGGGACAGGGAATGGGATGGCTACACCTTC,CASSYQRDREWDGYTF
NA,TRBJ1-1,NA,TRBV25-1,TGTGCCACCTTAAAAGGTAACACTGAAGCTTTCTTT,CATLKGNTEAFF
TRBD2,TRBJ2-7,NA,TRBV12-3/TRBV12-4,TGTGCCAGCAGAACTGCTAGCGGGTTTTCCGAGCAGTACTTC,CASRTASGFSEQYF
TRBD1,TRBJ2-2,NA,TRBV19,TGTGCCAGTAGTCCGGCGGGACAGGGATCCGGGGAGCTGTTTTTT,CASSPAGQGSGELFF
TRBD2,TRBJ2-3,NA,TRBV24-1,TGTGCCACCAGTGATCCCGGGACTAGCGCAGATACGCAGTATTTT,CATSDPGTSADTQYF
TRBD1,TRBJ2-5,NA,TRBV5-1,TGCGCCAGCAGCTTGTCCCCGACAGGGGCGCAAGAGACCCAGTACTTC,CASSLSPTGAQETQYF
TRBD1,TRBJ1-5,NA,TRBV12-3/TRBV12-4,TGTGCCAGCAGACCGACAGGGAGCTATGAGCCCCAGCATTTT,CASRPTGSYEPQHF
NA,TRBJ1-1,NA,TRBV20-1,TGCAGTGCTAGAGATGTCGGGACAGAAGCTTTCTTT,CSARDVGTEAFF
NA,TRBJ2-5,few,TRBV3-1,TGTGCCAGCAGCCAGAGGTACCAAGAGACCCAGTACTTC,CASSQRYQETQYF
NA,TRBJ2-3,once,TRBV7-9,TGTGCCAGCAGCTTAGATCCGGGGCGCACAGATACGCAGTATTTT,CASSLDPGRTDTQYF
NA,TRBJ2-2,few,TRBV19,TGTGCCAGTAGTATTCGAACGAACACCGGGGAGCTGTTTTTT,CASSIRTNTGELFF
NA,TRBJ2-3,few,TRBV20-1,TGCAGTGCTAGTCCCAGGGCTAGCACAGATACGCAGTATTTT,CSASPRASTDTQYF
NA,TRBJ1-1,few,TRBV4-2,TGTGCCAGCAGCCAAGAGGTCTGGCAGAACACTGAAGCTTTCTTT,CASSQEVWQNTEAFF
NA,TRBJ1-2,NA,TRBV4-1,TGCGCCAGCAGCCGTGCCCCGGTCGGATATGGCTACACCTTC,CASSRAPVGYGYTF
NA,TRBJ2-3,few,TRBV11-3,TGTGCCAGCAGCTTAGATTCCGGGAGAGATACGCAGTATTTT,CASSLDSGRDTQYF
NA,TRBJ2-6,NA,TRBV5-1,TGCGCCAGCAGCCCGGCGAACGGGGCCAACGTCCTGACTTTC,CASSPANGANVLTF
TRBD2,TRBJ2-1,few,TRBV5-1,TGCGCCAGCAGCTTGCTAGCGGGAGGGCTGCACAATGAGCAGTTCTTC,CASSLLAGGLHNEQFF
NA,TRBJ2-5,many,TRBV12-3/TRBV12-4,TGTGCCAGCAGTCGAAGAGAGACCCAGTACTTC,CASSRRETQYF
NA,TRBJ1-2,NA,TRBV29-1,TGCAGCGTTGGTCAAGGAGGCTACACCTTC,CSVGQGGYTF
NA,TRBJ2-7,NA,TRBV6-1,TGTGCCAGCAGCACCGACGGGGGTGCCGAGCAGTACTTC,CASSTDGGAEQYF
NA,TRBJ2-3,many,TRBV12-3/TRBV12-4,TGTGCCAGCAGTTTTGACGGGAGAGGTTGGAGCACAGATACGCAGTATTTT,CASSFDGRGWSTDTQYF
NA,TRBJ2-1,few,TRBV7-6,TGTGCCAGCAGCTTAGAGTATAGCCGGCACAATGAGCAGTTCTTC,CASSLEYSRHNEQFF
NA,TRBJ2-1,NA,TRBV1,TGCACCAGCCGGGAGGCAGTTTACTACAATGAGCAGTTCTTC,CTSREAVYYNEQFF
TRBD1,TRBJ1-2,few,TRBV14,TGTGCCAGCAGCCAAGAACGCTTTGAGGGGGCGGGAGGCTACACCTTC,CASSQERFEGAGGYTF
NA,TRBJ2-1,few,TRBV29-1,TGCAGCACTCGTCCGGACATCTTCGGCGAGCAGTTCTTC,CSTRPDIFGEQFF
NA,TRBJ1-2,many,TRBV15,TGTGCCACCAGCAGAGATAGGGGCAGTTCCAACTATGGCTACACCTTC,CATSRDRGSSNYGYTF
TRBD1,TRBJ2-1,NA,TRBV30,TGTGCCTGGAGTGACACCGGGACAGGGAAGTATGAGCAGTTCTTC,CAWSDTGTGKYEQFF
NA,TRBJ2-1,NA,TRBV20-1,TGCAGTGCCCTCCCCCCCGGCAATGAGCAGTTCTTC,CSALPPGNEQFF
NA,TRBJ2-7,NA,TRBV4-3,TGCGCCAGCAGCCAAGAATGGGATAGCGGCTACGAGCAGTACTTC,CASSQEWDSGYEQYF
TRBD1,TRBJ2-7,NA,TRBV5-1,TGCGCCAGCAGCCTTACCTCGACAGGGGCCCACTCCTACGAGCAGTACTTC,CASSLTSTGAHSYEQYF
TRBD2,TRBJ2-3,NA,TRBV7-9,TGTGCCAGCAGCAGTCCTAGCGGGAGCACAGATACGCAGTATTTT,CASSSPSGSTDTQYF